This is a list of T cell receptor beta chains from one sample in a study of blood T cells in healthy people across ages. MiXCR was run by TCRdb on the 5' RACE reads, yielding one entry per CDR3 protein. The data show hundreds of thousands of distinct CDR3 sequences, around 45% seen once. Input material: blood. The source of these receptors is a woman aged 55 to 70 in good health. CDR3s include the opening cysteine and the closing phenylalanine or tryptophan. The order of the fields is clone size, J gene, V gene, D gene, CDR3 protein, CDR3 DNA. D genes are given only for firm matches. For some rows the clone size is stated as once, few or many, or as a class when expanded; others skip it.

NA | TRBJ2-3 | TRBV18 | TRBD2 | CASSNSGNEDTQYF | TGTGCCAGCTCAAATAGCGGGAATGAAGATACGCAGTATTTT
NA | TRBJ2-7 | TRBV20-1 | NA | CSAIIPGQINEQYF | TGCAGTGCTATTATACCTGGACAGATCAACGAGCAGTACTTC
few | TRBJ2-7 | TRBV29-1 | NA | CSVCYPTGYEQYF | TGCAGCGTTTGTTACCCTACGGGGTACGAGCAGTACTTC
NA | TRBJ2-3 | TRBV20-1 | TRBD2 | CSATWTSGSHTQYF | TGCAGTGCCACCTGGACTAGCGGGAGCCATACGCAGTATTTT
few | TRBJ2-4 | TRBV25-1 | NA | CASSDRDPRNIQYF | TGTGCCAGCAGTGATAGGGACCCCAGGAACATTCAGTACTTC
NA | TRBJ1-6 | TRBV29-1 | TRBD1 | CSVRTGTEPPHF | TGCAGCGTTAGGACAGGGACTGAGCCCCCCCACTTT
NA | TRBJ2-1 | TRBV2 | NA | CASIPTGFDEQFF | TGTGCCAGCATCCCAACAGGGTTCGATGAGCAGTTCTTC
NA | TRBJ2-3 | TRBV29-1 | TRBD1 | CSVGTASTDAQYF | TGCAGCGTGGGGACAGCTAGCACAGATGCGCAGTATTTT
few | TRBJ1-1 | TRBV9 | NA | CASSVERSTEPFF | TGTGCCAGCAGCGTAGAAAGGAGCACTGAACCTTTCTTT
NA | TRBJ2-1 | TRBV15 | NA | CATSRDRGVYNEQFF | TGTGCCACCAGCAGAGATCGGGGCGTGTACAATGAGCAGTTCTTC
NA | TRBJ2-1 | TRBV7-3 | NA | CASSLSPPGTANEQFF | TGTGCCAGCAGCTTATCCCCTCCAGGGACGGCCAATGAGCAGTTCTTC
NA | TRBJ2-7 | TRBV3-1 | NA | CASSEQGSEQYF | TGTGCCAGCAGTGAACAGGGAAGCGAGCAGTACTTC
NA | TRBJ2-7 | TRBV6-5 | TRBD2 | CVTGTSGNWAYEQYF | TGTGTCACCGGGACTAGCGGGAATTGGGCCTACGAGCAGTACTTC
NA | TRBJ2-7 | TRBV7-2 | NA | CASSWETRYF | TGTGCCAGCAGCTGGGAGACCCGGTACTTC
NA | TRBJ1-1 | TRBV6-2/TRBV6-3 | NA | CASSDRLEAFF | TGTGCTAGCAGCGACAGGCTTGAAGCTTTCTTT
NA | TRBJ2-7 | TRBV7-6 | NA | CASSLAGVGRENEQYF | TGTGCCAGCAGCTTAGCAGGAGTGGGCAGGGAGAACGAGCAGTACTTC
few | TRBJ2-3 | TRBV10-3 | NA | CAISAAASASTDTQYF | TGTGCCATCAGTGCCGCGGCCAGTGCTAGCACAGATACGCAGTATTTT
few | TRBJ2-7 | TRBV2 | NA | CASRRDRQGGHEQYF | TGTGCCAGCAGGAGGGACCGACAGGGAGGTCACGAGCAGTACTTC
NA | TRBJ2-7 | TRBV27 | TRBD1 | CASSVTGYGYEQYF | TGTGCCAGCAGTGTGACAGGGTATGGCTACGAGCAGTACTTC
NA | TRBJ2-3 | TRBV11-2 | NA | CASSFRYPRGGSTDTQYF | TGTGCCAGCAGTTTTCGTTATCCCAGGGGTGGAAGCACAGATACGCAGTATTTT
NA | TRBJ2-7 | TRBV5-1 | NA | CASRGGPGAYEQYF | TGCGCCAGCAGGGGGGGCCCAGGGGCCTACGAGCAGTACTTC
few | TRBJ2-1 | TRBV6-4 | NA | CASSEADEQFF | TGTGCCAGCAGTGAAGCTGATGAGCAGTTCTTC
few | TRBJ2-7 | TRBV9 | NA | CASSVEAGMVYEQYF | TGTGCCAGCAGCGTAGAGGCAGGGATGGTGTACGAGCAGTACTTC
NA | TRBJ2-1 | TRBV7-8 | NA | CASSLADGYNEQFF | TGTGCCAGCAGCTTAGCAGACGGTTACAATGAGCAGTTCTTC
few | TRBJ1-2 | TRBV20-1 | TRBD1 | CSASAGGTNYGYTF | TGCAGTGCTAGCGCAGGGGGCACGAACTATGGCTACACCTTC
NA | TRBJ1-2 | TRBV7-2 | NA | CASSLLAATGGGYTF | TGTGCCAGCAGCTTATTGGCAGCTACTGGCGGTGGCTACACCTTC
NA | TRBJ2-5 | TRBV5-1 | TRBD1 | CASSLDRGRETQYF | TGTGCCAGCAGCTTGGACAGGGGCCGGGAGACCCAGTACTTC
NA | TRBJ2-1 | TRBV15 | NA | CATSRDSLNEQFF | TGTGCCACCAGCAGAGATTCCCTAAATGAGCAGTTCTTC
NA | TRBJ2-5 | TRBV7-2 | NA | CASSPIAWLEQYF | TGTGCCAGCAGCCCGATTGCTTGGCTTGAGCAGTACTTC
NA | TRBJ2-1 | TRBV4-1 | NA | CASSQDEGLSYNEQFF | TGCGCCAGCAGCCAAGATGAGGGACTTTCATACAATGAGCAGTTCTTC
few | TRBJ2-3 | TRBV24-1 | TRBD1 | CATSDPTGKTDTQYF | TGTGCCACCAGTGACCCGACAGGGAAGACAGATACGCAGTATTTT
NA | TRBJ2-1 | TRBV12-3/TRBV12-4 | NA | CASSFSAGSSYNEQFF | TGTGCCAGCAGTTTTTCGGCGGGGAGCTCCTACAATGAGCAGTTCTTC
NA | TRBJ1-2 | TRBV6-6 | NA | CASSYIRDVSYGHTF | TGTGCCAGCAGTTACATCCGGGACGTCTCCTATGGCCACACCTTC
few | TRBJ2-1 | TRBV10-3 | TRBD2 | CAIRDSGRRDNEQFF | TGTGCCATCAGGGATAGCGGGAGAAGGGACAATGAGCAGTTCTTC
NA | TRBJ2-3 | TRBV12-3/TRBV12-4 | TRBD2 | CASSLAPRGGSQDTQYF | TGTGCCAGCAGTTTAGCCCCCCGGGGGGGAAGTCAAGATACGCAGTATTTT
NA | TRBJ2-5 | TRBV7-2 | NA | CASSLLGGGETQYF | TGTGCCAGCAGCTTACTGGGGGGCGGGGAGACCCAGTACTTC
NA | TRBJ2-7 | TRBV7-3 | NA | CASSPRTVGEQYF | TGTGCCAGCAGCCCCCGGACCGTGGGCGAGCAGTACTTC
few | TRBJ2-7 | TRBV10-2 | TRBD2 | CASLPGSGAEQYF | TGCGCCAGCCTCCCGGGTAGCGGGGCCGAGCAGTACTTC
NA | TRBJ2-5 | TRBV29-1 | NA | CSIGLNQETQYF | TGCAGCATAGGACTGAACCAAGAGACCCAGTACTTC
few | TRBJ2-5 | TRBV27 | TRBD1 | CASSSIRDRGETQYF | TGTGCCAGCAGTTCGATCCGGGACAGGGGAGAGACCCAGTACTTC
NA | TRBJ2-1 | TRBV6-1 | TRBD2 | CASSDGLAGLYNEQFF | TGTGCCAGCAGTGATGGGCTAGCGGGCCTTTACAATGAGCAGTTCTTC
NA | TRBJ1-1 | TRBV14 | NA | CASSVTRPQVFGTEAFF | TGTGCCAGCAGCGTCACCCGACCACAGGTATTTGGCACTGAAGCTTTCTTT
few | TRBJ2-5 | TRBV4-3 | TRBD1 | CASSPTGGTGAQYF | TGCGCCAGCAGCCCAACAGGGGGCACGGGGGCCCAGTACTTC
NA | TRBJ2-7 | TRBV9 | TRBD2 | CASSFLCCGSGRAYEQYF | TGTGCCAGCAGCTTTCTTTGCTGTGGGAGCGGGAGGGCCTACGAGCAGTACTTC
NA | TRBJ2-5 | TRBV10-3 | NA | CAISGGGTPGTQYF | TGTGCCATCAGTGGGGGCGGGACCCCTGGGACCCAGTACTTC
few | TRBJ2-7 | TRBV29-1 | TRBD2 | CSVVFGLAGSEQYF | TGCAGCGTTGTCTTCGGGTTAGCGGGATCCGAGCAGTACTTC
few | TRBJ1-5 | TRBV7-2 | TRBD1 | CASSLKGGGQPQHF | TGTGCCAGCAGCTTAAAAGGGGGCGGCCAGCCCCAGCATTTT